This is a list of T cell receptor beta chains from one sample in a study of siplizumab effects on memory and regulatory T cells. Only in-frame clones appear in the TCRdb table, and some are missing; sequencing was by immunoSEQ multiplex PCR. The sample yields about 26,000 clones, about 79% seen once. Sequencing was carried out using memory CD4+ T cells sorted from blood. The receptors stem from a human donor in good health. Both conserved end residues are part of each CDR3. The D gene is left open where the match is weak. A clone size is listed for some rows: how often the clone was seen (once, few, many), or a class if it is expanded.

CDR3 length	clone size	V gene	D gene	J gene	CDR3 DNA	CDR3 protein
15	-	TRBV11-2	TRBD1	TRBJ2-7	TGTGCCAGCAGCTTGGGGGACAGGGGAGTATACGAGCAGTACTTC	CASSLGDRGVYEQYF
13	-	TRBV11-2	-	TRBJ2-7	TGTGCCAGCAGCTTAACGGTTTTTGGTGAGCAGTACTTC	CASSLTVFGEQYF
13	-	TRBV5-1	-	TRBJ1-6	TGCGCCAGCAGCCCGCGTGGGTATTCACCCCTCCACTTT	CASSPRGYSPLHF
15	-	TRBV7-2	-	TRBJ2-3	TGTGCCAGCAGCTCTCGACCTGTAGAAACAGATACGCAGTATTTT	CASSSRPVETDTQYF
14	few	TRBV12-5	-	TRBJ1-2	TGTGCTAGTGGTTTGACGCTCCAGGGAGGAGGCTACACCTTC	CASGLTLQGGGYTF
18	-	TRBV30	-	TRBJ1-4	TGTGCCTGGACCCCGGGGGGGTCCGCGTGGGACACTAATGAAAAACTGTTTTTT	CAWTPGGSAWDTNEKLFF
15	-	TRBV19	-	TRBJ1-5	TGTGCCAGTAGTCTCCTTTCACGGGGCAATCAGCCCCAGCATTTT	CASSLLSRGNQPQHF
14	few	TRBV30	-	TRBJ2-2	TGTGCCTGGAGTGTTCAGGCGGGCACCGGGGAGCTGTTTTTT	CAWSVQAGTGELFF
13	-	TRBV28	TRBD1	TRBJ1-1	TGTGCCAGCAGAAACAGGGGGAACATTGAAGCTTTCTTT	CASRNRGNIEAFF
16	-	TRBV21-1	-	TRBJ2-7	TGTGCCAGCAGCAGGTGGGGGCTAGCGGGAATACGGGAGCAGTACTTC	CASSRWGLAGIREQYF
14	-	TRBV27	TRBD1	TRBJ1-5	TGTGCCAGCAGCCAAACAGGGGGGCATCAGCCCCAGCATTTT	CASSQTGGHQPQHF
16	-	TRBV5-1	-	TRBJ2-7	TGCGCCAGCAGCTTGGCCGTAAAGGGGCGGAATGAGGAGCAGTACTTC	CASSLAVKGRNEEQYF
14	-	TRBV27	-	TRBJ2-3	TGTGCCAGCAGTTTATACCCCTGGACAGATACGCAGTATTTT	CASSLYPWTDTQYF
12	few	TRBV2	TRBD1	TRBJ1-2	TGTGCCAGGGGGCTGACAGGGTATGGCTACACCTTC	CARGLTGYGYTF
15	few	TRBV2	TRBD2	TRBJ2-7	TGTGCCAGCAGTGAATCTAGCGGGAGGTCCCACGAGCAGTACTTC	CASSESSGRSHEQYF
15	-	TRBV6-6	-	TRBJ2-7	TGTGCCAGCAGGGCGCTAGGAATCAACTCCTACGAGCAGTACTTC	CASRALGINSYEQYF
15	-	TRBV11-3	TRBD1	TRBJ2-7	TGTGCCAGCAGCGCTGGGACAGGGTACTCCTACGAGCAGTACTTC	CASSAGTGYSYEQYF
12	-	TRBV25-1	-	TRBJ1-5	TGTGCCAGCAGTGTTGGGAATCAGCCCCAGCATTTT	CASSVGNQPQHF
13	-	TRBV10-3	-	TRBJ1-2	TGTGCCATCAGTGAGGAGGCGCCGCCTGGCTACACCTTC	CAISEEAPPGYTF
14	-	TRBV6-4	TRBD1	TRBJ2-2	TGTGCCAGCAGTGACTCCGACAGGGGCGGGGAGCTGTTTTTT	CASSDSDRGGELFF
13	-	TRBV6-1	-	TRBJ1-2	TGTGCCAGCAGTGAAGGCAGGGGACATGGCTACACCTTC	CASSEGRGHGYTF
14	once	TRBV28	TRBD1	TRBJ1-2	TGTGCCAGCTTACTCGGACAGGGGGCGCGAGGCTACACCTTC	CASLLGQGARGYTF
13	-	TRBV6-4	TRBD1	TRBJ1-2	TGTGCCAGCAATCCGGGACAGGGCTCTGGCTACACCTTC	CASNPGQGSGYTF
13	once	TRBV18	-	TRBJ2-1	TGTGCCAGCTCACCAGGGGTCCGTAGTGAGCAGTTCTTC	CASSPGVRSEQFF
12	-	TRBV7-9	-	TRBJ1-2	TGTGCCAGCAGCTTAGTTCAGGATGGCTACACCTTC	CASSLVQDGYTF
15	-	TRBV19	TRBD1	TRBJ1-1	TGTGCCAGTGGGAAGGGACAGACGGCAAACACTGAAGCTTTCTTT	CASGKGQTANTEAFF
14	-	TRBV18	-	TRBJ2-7	TGTGCCAGCTCACCACCTCATTCGGTCTACGAGCAGTACTTC	CASSPPHSVYEQYF